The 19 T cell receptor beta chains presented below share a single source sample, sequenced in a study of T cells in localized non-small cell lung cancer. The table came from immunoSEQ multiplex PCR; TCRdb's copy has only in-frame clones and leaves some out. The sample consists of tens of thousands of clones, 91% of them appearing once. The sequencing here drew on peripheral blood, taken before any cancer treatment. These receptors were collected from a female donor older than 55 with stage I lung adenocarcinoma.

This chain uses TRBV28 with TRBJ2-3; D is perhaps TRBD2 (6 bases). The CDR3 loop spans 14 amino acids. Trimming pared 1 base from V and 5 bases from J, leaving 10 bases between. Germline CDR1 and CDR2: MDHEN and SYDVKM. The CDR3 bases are TGTGCCAGCAGTTTATACGGGAGTAGAGATACGCAGTATTTT. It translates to CASSLYGSRDTQYF.

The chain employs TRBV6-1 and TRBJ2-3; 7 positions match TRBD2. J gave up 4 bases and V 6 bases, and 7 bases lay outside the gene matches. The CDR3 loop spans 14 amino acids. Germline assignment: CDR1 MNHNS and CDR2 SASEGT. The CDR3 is CASSGGSVADTQYF. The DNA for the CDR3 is TGTGCCAGCAGCGGCGGGAGTGTCGCAGATACGCAGTATTTT.

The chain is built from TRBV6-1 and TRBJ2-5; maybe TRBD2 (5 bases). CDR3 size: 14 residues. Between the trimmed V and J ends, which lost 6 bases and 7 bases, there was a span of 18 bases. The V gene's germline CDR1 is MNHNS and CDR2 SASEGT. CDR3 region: CASSVSQLLGTQYF. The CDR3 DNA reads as TGTGCCAGCAGCGTCTCCCAGCTACTAGGGACCCAGTACTTC.

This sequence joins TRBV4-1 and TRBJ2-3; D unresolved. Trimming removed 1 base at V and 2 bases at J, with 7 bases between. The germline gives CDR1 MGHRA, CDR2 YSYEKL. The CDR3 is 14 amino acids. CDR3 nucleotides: TGCGCCAGCAGCCAAGGGGATTCCACAGATACGCAGTATTTT. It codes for CASSQGDSTDTQYF.

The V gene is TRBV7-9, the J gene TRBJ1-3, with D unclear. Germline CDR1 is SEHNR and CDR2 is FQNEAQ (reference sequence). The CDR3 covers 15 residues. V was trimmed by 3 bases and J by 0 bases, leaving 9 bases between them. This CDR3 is CASSFVRPSGNTIYF. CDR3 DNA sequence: TGTGCCAGCAGCTTCGTCAGACCCTCTGGAAACACCATATATTTT.

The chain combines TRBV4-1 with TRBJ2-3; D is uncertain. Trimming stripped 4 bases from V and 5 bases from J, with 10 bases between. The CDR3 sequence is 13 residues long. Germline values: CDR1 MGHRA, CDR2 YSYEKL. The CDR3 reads CASSRPKVDTQYF. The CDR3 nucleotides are TGCGCCAGCAGCCGACCCAAGGTAGATACGCAGTATTTT.

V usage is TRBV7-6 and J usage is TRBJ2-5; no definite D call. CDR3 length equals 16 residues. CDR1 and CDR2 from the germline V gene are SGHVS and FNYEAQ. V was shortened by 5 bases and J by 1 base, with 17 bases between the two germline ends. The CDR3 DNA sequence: TGTGCCAGCAGCCCGTTCCCAGGAAAGACCCAAGAGACCCAGTACTTC. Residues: CASSPFPGKTQETQYF.

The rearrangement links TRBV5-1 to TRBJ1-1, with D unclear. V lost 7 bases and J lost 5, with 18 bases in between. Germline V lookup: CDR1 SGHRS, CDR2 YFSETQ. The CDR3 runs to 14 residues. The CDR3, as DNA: TGCGCCAGCCGCCTGATAGGCGGAGATACTGAAGCTTTCTTT. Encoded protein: CASRLIGGDTEAFF.

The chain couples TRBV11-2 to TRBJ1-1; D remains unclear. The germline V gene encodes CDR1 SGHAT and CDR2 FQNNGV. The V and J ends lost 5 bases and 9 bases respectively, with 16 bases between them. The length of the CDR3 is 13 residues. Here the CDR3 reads CASSPRSWGKAFF. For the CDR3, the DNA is TGTGCCAGCAGCCCCCGTTCTTGGGGTAAAGCTTTCTTT.

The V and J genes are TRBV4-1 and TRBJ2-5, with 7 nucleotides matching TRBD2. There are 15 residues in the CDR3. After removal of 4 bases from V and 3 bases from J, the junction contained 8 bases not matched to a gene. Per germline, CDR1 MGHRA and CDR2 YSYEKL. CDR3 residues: CASSPGLAGKETQYF. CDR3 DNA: TGCGCCAGCAGCCCCGGGTTAGCGGGTAAAGAGACCCAGTACTTC.

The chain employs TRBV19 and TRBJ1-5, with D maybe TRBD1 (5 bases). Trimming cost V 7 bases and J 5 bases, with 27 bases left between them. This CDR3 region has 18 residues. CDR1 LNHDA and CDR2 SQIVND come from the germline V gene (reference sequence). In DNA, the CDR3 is TGTGCCAGTACCGCTTCGGAGGGGCAGGCCCTTTTTCATCAGCCCCAGCATTTT. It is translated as CASTASEGQALFHQPQHF.

This CDR3 is CASRLTSSGELFF. The CDR3 DNA follows: TGTGCCAGCAGGTTGACTAGTTCCGGGGAGCTGTTTTTT. V usage is TRBV2 and J usage is TRBJ2-2, with D perhaps TRBD2 (6 bases). The CDR3 extends over 13 amino acids. Germline CDR1 is SNHLY and CDR2 is FYNNEI. V dropped 6 bases and J dropped 6 bases, with 11 bases sitting between them.

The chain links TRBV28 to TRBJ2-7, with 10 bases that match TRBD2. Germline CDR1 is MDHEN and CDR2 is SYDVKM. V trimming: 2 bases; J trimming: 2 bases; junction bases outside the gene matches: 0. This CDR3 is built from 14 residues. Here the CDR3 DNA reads TGTGCCAGCAGTTTAAGCGGGAGGGCCTACGAGCAGTACTTC. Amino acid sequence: CASSLSGRAYEQYF. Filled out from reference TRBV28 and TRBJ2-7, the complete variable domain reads DVKVTQSSRYLVKRTGEKVFLECVQDMDHENMFWYRQDPGLGLRLIYFSYDVKMKEKGDIPEGYSVSREKKERFSLILESASTNQTSMYLCASSLSGRAYEQYFGPGTRLTVT.

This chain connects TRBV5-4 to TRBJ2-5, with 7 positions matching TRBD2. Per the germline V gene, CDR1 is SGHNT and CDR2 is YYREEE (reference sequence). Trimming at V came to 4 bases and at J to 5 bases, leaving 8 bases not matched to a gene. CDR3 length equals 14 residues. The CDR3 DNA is TGTGCCAGCAGCAGTGGACTAGTATCTGAGACCCAGTACTTC. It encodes CASSSGLVSETQYF.

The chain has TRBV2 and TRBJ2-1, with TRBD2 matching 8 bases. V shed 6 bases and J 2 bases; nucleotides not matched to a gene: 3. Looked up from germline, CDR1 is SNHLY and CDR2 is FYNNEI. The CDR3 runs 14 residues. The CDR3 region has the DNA TGTGCCAGCAGGGGCGGGGGGCCCTACAATGAGCAGTTCTTC. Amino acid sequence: CASRGGGPYNEQFF.

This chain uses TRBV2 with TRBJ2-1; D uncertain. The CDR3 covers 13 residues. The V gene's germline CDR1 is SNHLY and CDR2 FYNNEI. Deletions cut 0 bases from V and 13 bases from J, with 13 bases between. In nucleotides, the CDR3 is TGTGCCAGCAGTGAAGCCCCGGGCCTCCTCCAGTTCTTC. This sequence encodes CASSEAPGLLQFF. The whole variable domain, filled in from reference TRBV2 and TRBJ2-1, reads EPEVTQTPSHQVTQMGQEVILRCVPISNHLYFYWYRQILGQKVEFLVSFYNNEISEKSEIFDDQFSVERPDGSNFTLKIRSTKLEDSAMYFCASSEAPGLLQFFGPGTRLTVL.

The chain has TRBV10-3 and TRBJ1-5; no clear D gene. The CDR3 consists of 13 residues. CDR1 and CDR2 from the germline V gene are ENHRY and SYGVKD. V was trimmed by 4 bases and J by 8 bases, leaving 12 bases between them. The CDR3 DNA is TGTGCCATCAGTGTATCCATGGCTGAGCCCCAGCATTTT. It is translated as CAISVSMAEPQHF.

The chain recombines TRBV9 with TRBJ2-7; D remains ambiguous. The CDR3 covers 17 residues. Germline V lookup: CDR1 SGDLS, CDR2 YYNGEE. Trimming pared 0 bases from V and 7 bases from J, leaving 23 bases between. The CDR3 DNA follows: TGTGCCAGCAGCGTAGAAGTCCGGGTCATCATGTTTTCGGAGCAGTACTTC. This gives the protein CASSVEVRVIMFSEQYF.

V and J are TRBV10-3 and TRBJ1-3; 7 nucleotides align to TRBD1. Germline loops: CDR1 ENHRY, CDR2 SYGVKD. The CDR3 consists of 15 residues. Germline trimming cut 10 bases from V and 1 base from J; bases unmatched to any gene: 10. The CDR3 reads CATATGEFSGNTIYF. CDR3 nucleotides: TGTGCCACCGCTACAGGGGAATTTTCTGGAAACACCATATATTTT.